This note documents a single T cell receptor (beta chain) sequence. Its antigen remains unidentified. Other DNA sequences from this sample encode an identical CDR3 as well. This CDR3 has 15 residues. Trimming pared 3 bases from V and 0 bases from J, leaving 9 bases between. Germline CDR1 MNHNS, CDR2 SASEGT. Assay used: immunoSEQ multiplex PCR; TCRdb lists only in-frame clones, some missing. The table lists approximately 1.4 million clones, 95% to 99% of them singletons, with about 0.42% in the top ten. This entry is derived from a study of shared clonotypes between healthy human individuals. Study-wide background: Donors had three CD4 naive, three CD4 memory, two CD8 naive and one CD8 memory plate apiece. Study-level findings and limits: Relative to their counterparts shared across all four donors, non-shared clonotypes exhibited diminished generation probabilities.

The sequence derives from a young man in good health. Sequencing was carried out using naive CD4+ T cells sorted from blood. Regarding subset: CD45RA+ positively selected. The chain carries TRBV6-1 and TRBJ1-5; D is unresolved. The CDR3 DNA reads TGTGCCAGCAGTGAGGCCGGCGGTAGCAATCAGCCCCAGCATTTT. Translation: CASSEAGGSNQPQHF.